A single sample gave rise to the 25 T cell receptor beta chains below, sequenced in a study of blood T cell repertoires in COVID-19. The method was immunoSEQ multiplex PCR; TCRdb's version includes in-frame clones alone and lacks a portion of them. Here the sample spans approximately 190,000 clones, around 80% being singletons. The sample taken for sequencing was peripheral blood. The receptor source for this set is a man aged 25 to 45 with active or convalescent COVID-19.

The gene calls are TRBV10-1 and TRBJ1-3; 7 bases align to TRBD1. J was trimmed by 2 bases and V by 0 bases; bases with no gene match: 7. From germline, CDR1 is WNHNN and CDR2 SYGVQD (reference sequence). CDR3 length: 17 residues. This chain's CDR3 is CASSESTQGMPGNTIYF. The CDR3 DNA reads TGCGCCAGCAGTGAGTCAACACAGGGGATGCCTGGAAACACCATATATTTT.

The chain employs TRBV3-1 (or the pseudogene TRBV3-2) and TRBJ1-4; TRBD1 matches at 8 bases. J gave up 8 bases and V 3 bases, and 11 bases lay outside the gene matches. CDR1 LGHDT and CDR2 YNNKEL come from the germline V gene (reference sequence). The CDR3 extends over 16 amino acids. CDR3 protein: CASSHRAPGQGEKLFF. CDR3 nucleotide sequence: TGTGCCAGCAGCCACCGGGCTCCCGGACAGGGAGAAAAACTGTTTTTT.

This chain connects TRBV18 to TRBJ2-1; TRBD2 matches at 12 bases. The CDR3 runs 14 residues. In germline, CDR1 is KGHSH, CDR2 LQKENI. The J segment lost 9 bases and the V segment lost 5 bases, leaving 5 bases of the junction unmatched. CDR3 in amino acids: CASSSTSGRGEQFF. CDR3 nucleotide sequence: TGTGCCAGCTCATCGACTAGCGGGAGAGGTGAGCAGTTCTTC.

The chain couples TRBV7-2 to TRBJ1-1, with 7 nucleotides matching TRBD1. From germline, CDR1 is SGHTA and CDR2 FQGNSA. V shed 0 bases, J shed 1 base, and the junction held 2 bases outside the gene matches. This CDR3 contains 15 residues. The CDR3 sequence: CASSLAPGGNTEAFF. CDR3 sequence (DNA): TGTGCCAGCAGCTTAGCGCCAGGGGGGAACACTGAAGCTTTCTTT.

This clone has just one count. The rearrangement uses TRBV19 and TRBJ1-5; D possibly corresponds to TRBD1 (6 bases). Germline CDR1 and CDR2: LNHDA and SQIVND (reference sequence). Trimming took off 1 base at V and 6 bases at J, with 16 bases between the two ends. The CDR3 loop spans 16 amino acids. As DNA, the CDR3 is TGTGCCAGTAGTATAGTTGGGAGGGGGGTAGTTCAGCCCCAGCATTTT. Translated: CASSIVGRGVVQPQHF.

This clone showed up just a few times. CDR3 bases: TGTGCCAGCAGCTTAAAAGGCAGGGGGTCCTACAATGAGCAGTTCTTC. It specifies CASSLKGRGSYNEQFF. The V and J genes are TRBV7-3 and TRBJ2-1; 7 positions agree with TRBD1. The germline V gene encodes CDR1 SGHTA and CDR2 FQGTGA. Trimming at V came to 1 base and at J to 1 base, leaving 4 bases not matched to a gene. The CDR3 totals 16 residues.

The rearrangement joins TRBV29-1 to TRBJ1-1; D might be TRBD1 (6 bases). The CDR3 spans 13 residues. Trimming removed 6 bases at V and 5 bases at J, with 16 bases between. Germline assignment: CDR1 SQVTM and CDR2 ANQGSEA. The CDR3 region is CSVDRGGWTEAFF. CDR3 DNA: TGCAGCGTAGACCGGGGGGGCTGGACTGAAGCTTTCTTT.

V usage is TRBV24-1 and J usage is TRBJ1-4; D call uncertain. Per germline, CDR1 KGHDR and CDR2 SFDVKD. The CDR3 extends over 16 amino acids. Trimming cost V 4 bases and J 6 bases, with 17 bases left between them. CDR3 DNA sequence: TGTGCCACCAGTGACCCTGCGCGGGGAGGTGATGAAAAACTGTTTTTT. Protein sequence: CATSDPARGGDEKLFF.

CDR3 protein: CASSLTVGEKLFF. CDR3 coding DNA: TGCGCCAGCAGCCTGACAGTAGGTGAAAAACTGTTTTTT. The chain joins TRBV4-1 to TRBJ1-4; D perhaps matches TRBD1 (5 bases). The CDR3 loop spans 13 amino acids. Trimming took off 4 bases at V and 7 bases at J, with 10 bases between the two ends. Germline lookup yields CDR1 MGHRA and CDR2 YSYEKL.

The chain joins TRBV19 to TRBJ2-4; D might be TRBD1 (5 bases). The germline V gene encodes CDR1 LNHDA and CDR2 SQIVND (reference sequence). V shed 0 bases and J shed 8 bases, with 11 bases lying between them. The CDR3 runs 14 residues. This CDR3 is CASSIDNRGYIQYF. For the CDR3, the DNA is TGTGCCAGTAGTATAGATAATAGGGGCTACATTCAGTACTTC.

The chain joins TRBV12-5 to TRBJ1-2, with a tentative D call TRBD1 (5 bases). V lost 1 base, J lost 4 bases, and 7 bases lay in between. Per the germline V gene, CDR1 is LGHNT and CDR2 is FRNRAP. CDR3 size: 13 residues. The CDR3 sequence: CASGLDGAYGYTF. The CDR3 nucleotides are TGTGCTAGTGGTTTGGATGGGGCCTATGGCTACACCTTC.

The chain has TRBV24-1 and TRBJ1-5, with 9 bases lining up with TRBD1. Losses at the gene ends were 5 bases for V and 7 bases for J; bases not matched to a gene: 8. Germline CDR1 is KGHDR and CDR2 is SFDVKD. The CDR3 extends over 15 amino acids. As DNA, the CDR3 is TGTGCCACCAGTGCTCGTGGACAGGGGAGCCAGCCCCAGCATTTT. Its translation is CATSARGQGSQPQHF.

In its sample, this clone was seen once. The rearrangement links TRBV11-2 to TRBJ1-2, with 9 positions matching TRBD1. The V segment lost 1 base and the J segment 4 bases; nucleotides outside the gene matches: 4. Germline V gene sequence: CDR1 SGHAT, CDR2 FQNNGV. The CDR3 runs to 15 residues. CDR3 in amino acids: CASSLGGQGSYGYTF. The CDR3 DNA reads TGTGCCAGCAGCTTAGGGGGACAGGGTTCCTATGGCTACACCTTC.

The rearrangement joins TRBV6-4 to TRBJ2-3, with 15 bases lining up with TRBD2. The germline gives CDR1 MRHNA, CDR2 SNTAGT. V shed 5 bases, J shed 4 bases, and the junction held 4 bases outside the gene matches. The CDR3 is 16 amino acids. This chain's CDR3 is CASSPGLAGGADTQYF. DNA for the CDR3: TGTGCCAGCAGTCCGGGACTAGCGGGAGGTGCAGATACGCAGTATTTT.

The chain recombines TRBV24-1 with TRBJ1-5, with TRBD1 identical over 7 bases. J gave up 6 bases and V 3 bases, and 19 bases lay outside the gene matches. Germline V CDR1 and CDR2: KGHDR, SFDVKD. The CDR3 is made up of 19 amino acids. CDR3 in amino acids: CATSDPGGFRPADGQPQHF. The CDR3 nucleotides read TGTGCCACCAGTGATCCAGGGGGGTTCCGCCCGGCCGACGGTCAGCCCCAGCATTTT.

This clone appeared a single time. This chain joins TRBV10-3 and TRBJ2-1; no definite D call. Germline lookup yields CDR1 ENHRY and CDR2 SYGVKD. V lost 2 bases, J lost 8 bases, and 13 bases lay in between. The CDR3 sequence is 14 residues long. CDR3 bases: TGTGCCATCAGTGAGAGGCCAGACTTGGATGAGCAGTTCTTC. Translating gives CAISERPDLDEQFF.

V and J are TRBV4-2 and TRBJ1-2, with TRBD1 identical over 8 bases. This CDR3 is 17 amino acids long. The V gene's germline CDR1 is LGHNA and CDR2 YNFKEQ. J gave up 3 bases and V 0 bases, and 9 bases lay outside the gene matches. The CDR3 nucleotides are TGTGCCAGCAGCCAAGAAGGGGGACAGGCGGGGTACTATGGCTACACCTTC. Translated: CASSQEGGQAGYYGYTF.

The chain joins TRBV19 to TRBJ1-2; no clear D gene. Germline V gene data show CDR1 as LNHDA and CDR2 as SQIVND (reference sequence). V lost 8 bases and J lost 5, with 15 bases in between. The CDR3 length is 13 residues. The CDR3 DNA follows: TGTGCCAGTGAGATCTCACCATCGTATGGCTACACCTTC. This gives the protein CASEISPSYGYTF.

The rearrangement uses TRBV11-3 and TRBJ2-3; 8 positions agree with TRBD2. The CDR3 spans 15 residues. V lost 5 bases and J lost 1; bases outside the gene matches: 5. CDR1 SGHNT and CDR2 YENEEA come from the germline V gene. CDR3 sequence reads: CASSRRGAGTDTQYF. For the CDR3, the DNA is TGTGCCAGCAGCCGGCGGGGGGCGGGCACAGATACGCAGTATTTT.

This chain joins TRBV4-3 and TRBJ2-7; D possibly corresponds to TRBD2 (6 bases). This CDR3 contains 15 residues. From germline, CDR1 is LGHNA and CDR2 YSLEER. V dropped 0 bases and J dropped 5 bases, with 14 bases sitting between them. The CDR3 DNA follows: TGCGCCAGCAGCCAAGATAGGAACGGGGGAGACGAGCAGTACTTC. Residues: CASSQDRNGGDEQYF.

The CDR3 region has the DNA TGTGCCAGTAGTTTGCGAGCTCTGAGCGGGAGGGTATCCTACGAGCAGTACTTC. Its translation is CASSLRALSGRVSYEQYF. The chain carries TRBV19 and TRBJ2-7; 10 bases are shared with TRBD2. Germline CDR1 LNHDA, CDR2 SQIVND (reference sequence). The CDR3 runs 18 residues. Unmatched junction bases numbered 14, after V lost 5 bases and J lost 1 base.

This clone came up a few times. The rearrangement uses TRBV6-5 and TRBJ1-3; 9 nucleotides align to TRBD1. Germline CDR1 reads MNHEY; CDR2 reads SVGAGI. The V gene end was trimmed by 9 bases and the J gene end by 6 bases; junction bases not matched to a gene: 9. The CDR3 is 14 residues long. CDR3 in DNA: TGTGCCAGTAGCCCCGGGACAGGGACAAACACCATATATTTT. Its protein product is CASSPGTGTNTIYF.

The chain links TRBV28 to TRBJ1-5, with TRBD1 as a possible D gene (5 bases). The germline V and J ends were trimmed by 6 bases and 4 bases, with 13 bases remaining between them. The CDR3 extends over 14 amino acids. Germline V CDR1 and CDR2: MDHEN, SYDVKM. CDR3 sequence: CASRAESGNQPQHF. CDR3 DNA: TGTGCCAGCAGGGCAGAGTCAGGGAATCAGCCCCAGCATTTT.

The rearrangement uses TRBV9 and TRBJ1-2, with 7 bases matching TRBD1. After removal of 2 bases from V and 8 bases from J, the junction contained 9 bases not matched to a gene. Germline V gene data show CDR1 as SGDLS and CDR2 as YYNGEE. This CDR3 contains 14 residues. This chain's CDR3 is CASSVGQGEPGYTF. DNA of the CDR3: TGTGCCAGCAGCGTGGGGCAGGGGGAGCCCGGCTACACCTTC.

V usage is TRBV7-8 and J usage is TRBJ1-6; TRBD1 is a possible D gene (6 bases). The CDR3 consists of 16 residues. CDR1 SGHVS and CDR2 FQNEAQ come from the germline V gene. V was trimmed by 6 bases and J by 4 bases, leaving 16 bases between them. The CDR3: CASSSTRDTYNSPLHF. As DNA, the CDR3 is TGTGCCAGCAGTTCCACCCGGGACACTTATAATTCACCCCTCCACTTT.